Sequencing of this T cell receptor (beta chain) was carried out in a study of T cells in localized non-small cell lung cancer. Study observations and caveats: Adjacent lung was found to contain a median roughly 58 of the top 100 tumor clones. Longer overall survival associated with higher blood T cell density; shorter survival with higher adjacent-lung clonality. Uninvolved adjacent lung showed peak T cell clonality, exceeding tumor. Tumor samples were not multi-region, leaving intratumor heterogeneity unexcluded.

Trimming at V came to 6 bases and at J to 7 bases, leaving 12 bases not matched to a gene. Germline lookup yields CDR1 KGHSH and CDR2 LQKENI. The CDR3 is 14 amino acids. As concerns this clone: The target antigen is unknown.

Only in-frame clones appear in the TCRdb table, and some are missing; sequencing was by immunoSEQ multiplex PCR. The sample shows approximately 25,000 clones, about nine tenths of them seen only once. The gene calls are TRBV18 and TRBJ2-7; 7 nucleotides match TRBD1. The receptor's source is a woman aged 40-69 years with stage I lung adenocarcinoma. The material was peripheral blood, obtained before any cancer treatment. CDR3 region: CASSPTTGSEEQYF. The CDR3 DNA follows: TGTGCCAGCTCCCCAACGACAGGGTCGGAGGAGCAGTACTTC.